The 26 T cell receptor beta chains listed next were all sequenced from one sample in a study of blood T cell repertoires in COVID-19. Method: immunoSEQ multiplex PCR; TCRdb's copy keeps in-frame clones and lacks some. The sample has roughly 18,000 clones, roughly nine tenths seen once. What was sequenced was peripheral blood. The receptor source for this set is a human donor in a cohort sampled during active COVID-19.

This sequence joins TRBV19 and TRBJ1-5; D unclear. The germline V and J ends were trimmed by 0 bases and 4 bases, with 10 bases remaining between them. This CDR3 comprises 15 residues. Germline CDR1 is LNHDA and CDR2 is SQIVND (reference sequence). Here the CDR3 reads CASSIDAGLNQPQHF. The DNA for the CDR3 is TGTGCCAGTAGTATAGATGCGGGCCTAAATCAGCCCCAGCATTTT. The full variable domain, with the rest looked up from reference TRBV19 and TRBJ1-5, is DGGITQSPKYLFRKEGQNVTLSCEQNLNHDAMYWYRQDPGQGLRLIYYSQIVNDFQKGDIAEGYSVSREKKESFPLTVTSAQKNPTAFYLCASSIDAGLNQPQHFGDGTRLSIL.

CDR3 amino acids: CASRSGNTEAFF. The CDR3, as DNA: TGTGCCAGCAGATCAGGGAACACTGAAGCTTTCTTT. V gene TRBV5-4 combines with J gene TRBJ1-1; D is ambiguous. V lost 5 bases, J lost 1 base, and 6 bases lay in between. Germline V gene sequence: CDR1 SGHNT, CDR2 YYREEE (reference sequence). This CDR3 comprises 12 residues. The full variable domain, rest sourced from reference TRBV5-4 and TRBJ1-1, is ETGVTQSPTHLIKTRGQQVTLRCSSQSGHNTVSWYQQALGQGPQFIFQYYREEENGRGNFPPRFSGLQFPNYSSELNVNALELDDSALYLCASRSGNTEAFFGQGTRLTVV.

The J gene is TRBJ2-5, the V gene TRBV7-8; possible D gene TRBD1, 5 bases. CDR3 length: 14 residues. Germline CDR1 and CDR2: SGHVS and FQNEAQ. V was shortened by 5 bases and J by 4 bases, with 14 bases between the two germline ends. The CDR3 nucleotides are TGTGCCAGCAGCGTCGACAGAATAGGAGAGACCCAGTACTTC. This sequence encodes CASSVDRIGETQYF.

About this clone: Distinct nucleotide sequences in the sample also encode this CDR3. V and J are TRBV11-3 and TRBJ2-7; TRBD2 matches 15 bases. The CDR3 is 18 amino acids. CDR1 and CDR2 (germline): SGHNT, YENEEA. Trimming at V came to 5 bases and at J to 2 bases, leaving 10 bases not matched to a gene. This CDR3 reads CASSPGTSGGPHAYEQYV. CDR3 bases: TGTGCCAGCAGCCCTGGGACTAGCGGGGGGCCGCACGCCTACGAGCAGTACGTC.

Only one count was recorded for this clone. This chain joins TRBV10-2 and TRBJ1-1, with a weak D call TRBD1 (5 bases). V lost 7 bases and J 6 bases, leaving 9 bases between the germline ends. Germline CDR1 is WSHSY and CDR2 is SAAADI. The CDR3 loop spans 11 amino acids. CDR3 nucleotide sequence: TGCGCCAGCACTGGGGGGGCTGAAGCTTTCTTT. Its protein product is CASTGGAEAFF.

V is TRBV7-9 and J is TRBJ2-3; perhaps TRBD1 as D (5 bases). The CDR3 loop spans 14 amino acids. From germline, CDR1 is SEHNR and CDR2 FQNEAQ (reference sequence). V was cut by 3 bases and J by 1 base, with 8 bases left in between. CDR3 sequence (DNA): TGTGCCAGCAGCTTTGGGGCGCGCACAGATACGCAGTATTTT. Translation: CASSFGARTDTQYF.

CDR3 residues: CASSDQAPGVRSTGELFF. The CDR3 bases are TGTGCCAGCAGCGACCAAGCCCCCGGGGTGCGGAGCACCGGGGAGCTGTTTTTT. The J gene is TRBJ2-2, the V gene TRBV7-6; a weak D match, TRBD2 (5 bases). V lost 5 bases and J 4 bases, leaving 23 bases between the germline ends. Germline-derived CDR1 and CDR2 are SGHVS and FNYEAQ. The CDR3 has 18 residues.

This clone was counted a few times. The CDR3 DNA sequence: TGTGCCAGCAGTTTGTTCCAGGGAAGGCCCCAGCATTTT. Protein sequence: CASSLFQGRPQHF. The chain links TRBV12-3 or TRBV12-4 to TRBJ1-5; weak D call: TRBD1 (5 bases). Trimming took 3 bases from V and 9 from J, leaving 12 bases between them. This CDR3 comprises 13 residues.

The chain links TRBV29-1 to TRBJ2-7; 7 bases line up with TRBD1. CDR1 is SQVTM, CDR2 ANQGSEA, per germline. Unmatched junction bases numbered 4, after V lost 7 bases and J lost 4 bases. The CDR3 runs to 11 residues. CDR3 loop: CSGGQTYEQYF. The CDR3 DNA is TGCAGCGGGGGACAGACGTACGAGCAGTACTTC.

The V gene is TRBV7-5, the J gene TRBJ2-1; the D call TRBD2 from the table was never checked on the DNA. TRBV7-5 is described as a pseudogene. The CDR3 has 15 residues. DNA of the CDR3: TGTGCCAGAAGCTTAGCCCTCCCCCCGGGCAATGAGCAGTTCTTC. Protein sequence: CARSLALPPGNEQFF.

The genes are TRBV15 and TRBJ2-2; 8 bases fit TRBD2. The CDR3 is 17 amino acids. V dropped 0 bases and J dropped 0; count of bases not matched to a gene: 3. Germline lookup yields CDR1 LNHNV and CDR2 YYDKDF (reference sequence). In nucleotides, the CDR3 is TGTGCCACCAGCAGAGATCCGGGACTAGCGAACACCGGGGAGCTGTTTTTT. The encoded protein is CATSRDPGLANTGELFF.

The chain has TRBV19 and TRBJ1-1; D may be TRBD1 (5 bases). This CDR3 contains 16 residues. CDR1 and CDR2 from the germline V gene are LNHDA and SQIVND (reference sequence). V was cut by 2 bases and J by 1 base, with 14 bases left in between. In DNA, the CDR3 is TGTGCCAGTAGTATACGCGGAACAGGCGAGAACACTGAAGCTTTCTTT. Translated, it gives CASSIRGTGENTEAFF.

The chain links TRBV6-5 to TRBJ1-4; TRBD1 is a possible D gene (5 bases). Germline CDR1 and CDR2: MNHEY and SVGAGI. This CDR3 region has 14 residues. The germline V and J ends were trimmed by 6 bases and 6 bases, with 14 bases remaining between them. CDR3 loop: CASRAVGGDEKLFF. The CDR3 DNA reads as TGTGCCAGCAGGGCGGTTGGGGGGGATGAAAAACTGTTTTTT.

The chain combines TRBV18 with TRBJ2-1, with 9 bases matching TRBD1. Trimming removed 7 bases from V and 7 bases from J; junction bases left unmatched: 8. CDR1 KGHSH and CDR2 LQKENI come from the germline V gene. CDR3 length equals 14 residues. In DNA form, the CDR3 reads TGTGCCAGCTGCCGGCGGGACAGGGTGAATGAGCAGTTCTTC. Encoded protein: CASCRRDRVNEQFF.

This clone was observed a single time. The chain links TRBV3-1 (or the pseudogene TRBV3-2) to TRBJ1-1; D not certain. There are 13 residues in the CDR3. The germline V gene has CDR1 LGHDT and CDR2 YNNKEL (reference sequence). Trimming stripped 1 base from V and 2 bases from J, with 5 bases between. The CDR3 sequence: CASSQVSNTEAFF. In nucleotides, the CDR3 is TGTGCCAGCAGCCAAGTAAGCAACACTGAAGCTTTCTTT.

The chain carries TRBV6-5 and TRBJ1-1; possibly TRBD1 for D (6 bases). V lost 0 bases and J lost 6, with 17 bases in between. From germline, CDR1 is MNHEY and CDR2 SVGAGI. The CDR3 is 16 residues long. The CDR3 is CASSYSVGGPTSEAFF. CDR3 sequence (DNA): TGTGCCAGCAGTTACTCAGTGGGGGGGCCAACTTCTGAAGCTTTCTTT.

As concerns this clone: Other DNA sequences in this specimen translate into the identical CDR3. The chain is built from TRBV7-9 and TRBJ1-6; D is perhaps TRBD1 (5 bases). This CDR3 is 16 amino acids long. V lost 1 base and J 3 bases, leaving 10 bases between the germline ends. Germline V gene lookup returns CDR1 SEHNR and CDR2 FQNEAQ (reference sequence). CDR3 protein: CASSLGQGFYNSPLHF. The DNA of the CDR3 is TGTGCCAGCAGCTTAGGGCAGGGCTTCTATAATTCACCCCTCCACTTT.

The chain uses TRBV18 and TRBJ1-2, with D tentatively TRBD1 (6 bases). The germline CDR1 and CDR2 sequences are KGHSH and LQKENI. V was cut by 6 bases and J by 4 bases, with 15 bases left in between. The CDR3 is 14 residues long. The CDR3 region has the DNA TGTGCCAGCTCTGCTGCCGGGACAAGCTATGGCTACACCTTC. It specifies CASSAAGTSYGYTF.

The J gene is TRBJ1-2, the V gene TRBV10-3, with 8 bases that match TRBD1. The junction had 7 bases not matched to a gene; V was cut back by 4 bases and J by 3 bases. CDR3 length equals 15 residues. The germline CDR1 and CDR2 sequences are ENHRY and SYGVKD. Here the CDR3 DNA reads TGTGCCATCAGTGGCCAGGGGGCGACACACTATGGCTACACCTTC. It is translated as CAISGQGATHYGYTF.

About this clone: One end of the junction varies from germline; a read error may be responsible. The chain joins TRBV2 to TRBJ2-5; the D gene is possibly TRBD1 (6 bases). CDR1 and CDR2 from the germline V gene are SNHLY and FYNNEI. The CDR3 spans 13 residues. The CDR3 is CASSGDTQGTQYF. CDR3 DNA sequence: TGTGCCAGCAGTGGGGACACCCAAGGGACCCAGTACTTC.

This chain uses TRBV28 with TRBJ2-7; 7 bases are a match to TRBD1. This CDR3 contains 17 residues. Germline V gene data show CDR1 as MDHEN and CDR2 as SYDVKM. Trimming took 5 bases from V and 4 from J; bases not matched to a gene: 17. DNA of the CDR3: TGTGCCAGCAGTCCCTCCGGGACAGCGATGGGATCTTACGAGCAGTACGTC. This sequence encodes CASSPSGTAMGSYEQYV.

This clone showed up just once. The CDR3 DNA follows: TGCAGTGCTAGTAGCGGGGGGCAGATAGAGTCAGATACGCAGTATTTT. Translated, it gives CSASSGGQIESDTQYF. This chain connects TRBV20-1 to TRBJ2-3; the match to TRBD2 covers 10 bases. V shed 3 bases, J shed 4 bases, and the junction held 10 bases outside the gene matches. The CDR3 spans 16 residues. The germline V gene has CDR1 DFQATT and CDR2 SNEGSKA (reference sequence).

The rearrangement links TRBV27 to TRBJ1-5, with D maybe TRBD1 (5 bases). With 5 bases removed from V and 11 bases from J, the gap between germline ends came to 25 bases. This CDR3 spans 16 amino acids. Germline V gene data show CDR1 as MNHEY and CDR2 as SMNVEV (reference sequence). The CDR3 DNA sequence: TGTGCCAGCAGTCTGGGTGGAGGGACCCCACGCGGGGCCCAGCATTTT. Its translation is CASSLGGGTPRGAQHF.

V and J are TRBV6-5 and TRBJ2-1, with a possible D match to TRBD2 (7 bases). The V and J ends lost 2 bases and 0 bases respectively, with 11 bases between them. CDR3 length: 16 residues. Germline lookup yields CDR1 MNHEY and CDR2 SVGAGI. As DNA, the CDR3 is TGTGCCAGCAGTTACGGGGGGGCCCGCTCCTACAATGAGCAGTTCTTC. It codes for CASSYGGARSYNEQFF.

In its sample, this clone is medium-sized. The rearrangement links TRBV27 to TRBJ2-7, with 10 nucleotides matching TRBD2. With 8 bases clipped from V and 1 base from J, the junction kept 5 bases outside the gene matches. The germline V gene has CDR1 MNHEY and CDR2 SMNVEV (reference sequence). This CDR3 contains 14 residues. CDR3 sequence (DNA): TGTGCCAGCCTCATAGCGGGAGGTTCCTACGAGCAGTACGTC. It translates to CASLIAGGSYEQYV.

The gene calls are TRBV27 and TRBJ2-2; TRBD1 might be the D (6 bases). This CDR3 is built from 14 residues. The V gene's germline CDR1 is MNHEY and CDR2 SMNVEV (reference sequence). The ends were cut back, 3 bases at V and 5 bases at J, with 10 bases in the middle. For the CDR3, the DNA is TGTGCCAGCAGTTTTTTTGGACAGACCGGGGAGCTGTTTTTT. This gives the protein CASSFFGQTGELFF.